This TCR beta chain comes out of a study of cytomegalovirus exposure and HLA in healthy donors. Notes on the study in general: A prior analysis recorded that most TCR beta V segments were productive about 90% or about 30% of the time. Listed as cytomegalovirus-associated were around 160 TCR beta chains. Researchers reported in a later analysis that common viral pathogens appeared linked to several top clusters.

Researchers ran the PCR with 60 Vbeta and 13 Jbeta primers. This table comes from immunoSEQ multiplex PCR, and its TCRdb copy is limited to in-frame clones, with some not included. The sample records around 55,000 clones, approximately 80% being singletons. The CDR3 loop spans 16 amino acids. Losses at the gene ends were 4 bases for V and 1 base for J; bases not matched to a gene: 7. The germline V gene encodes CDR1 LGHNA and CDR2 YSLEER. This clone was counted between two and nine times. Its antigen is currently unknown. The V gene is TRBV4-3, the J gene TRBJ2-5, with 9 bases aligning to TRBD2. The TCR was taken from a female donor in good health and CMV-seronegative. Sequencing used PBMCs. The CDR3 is CASSRIAGEGQETQYF. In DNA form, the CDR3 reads TGCGCCAGCAGCCGAATAGCGGGGGAAGGCCAAGAGACCCAGTACTTC.